This T cell receptor (beta chain) was sequenced for a study of early T cells in non-severe SARS-CoV-2 infection. This clonotype was detected many times. Researchers tagged individual cDNA molecules with unique molecular identifiers. Each CDR3 protein gets one entry after TCRdb re-called the 5' RACE reads with MiXCR. The table has some 70,000 distinct CDR3 sequences, 9.5% to 15% seen once. With 4 bases clipped from V and 4 bases from J, the junction kept 11 bases outside the gene matches. The CDR3 consists of 17 residues. CDR1 and CDR2 (germline): SGHAT, FQNNGV. The chain combines TRBV11-2 with TRBJ2-1; 9 bases are shared with TRBD2. The sample comprised whole blood. The receptor comes from an adult who was a healthcare worker with PCR-confirmed SARS-CoV-2 infection or an uninfected control (not recorded which). The CDR3 region is CASSSTLAGGLYNEQFF. In DNA, the CDR3 is TGTGCCAGCAGCTCGACCCTTGCGGGAGGGCTTTACAATGAGCAGTTCTTC.